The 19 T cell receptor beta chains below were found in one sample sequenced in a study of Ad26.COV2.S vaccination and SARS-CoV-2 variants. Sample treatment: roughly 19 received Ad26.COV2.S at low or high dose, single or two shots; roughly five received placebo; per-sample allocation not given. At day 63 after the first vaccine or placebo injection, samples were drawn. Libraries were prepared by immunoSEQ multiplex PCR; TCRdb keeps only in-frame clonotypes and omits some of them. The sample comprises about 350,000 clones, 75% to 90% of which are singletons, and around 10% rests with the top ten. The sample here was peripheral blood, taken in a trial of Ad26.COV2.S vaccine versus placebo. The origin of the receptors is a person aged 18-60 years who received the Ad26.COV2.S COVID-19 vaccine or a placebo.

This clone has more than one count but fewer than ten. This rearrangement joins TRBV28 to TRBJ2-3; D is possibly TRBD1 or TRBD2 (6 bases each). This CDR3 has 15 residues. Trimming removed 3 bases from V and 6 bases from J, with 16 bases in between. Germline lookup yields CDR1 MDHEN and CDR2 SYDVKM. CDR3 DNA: TGTGCCAGCAGTTTCCGCGGGAAGGGGGATGATACGCAGTATTTT. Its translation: CASSFRGKGDDTQYF.

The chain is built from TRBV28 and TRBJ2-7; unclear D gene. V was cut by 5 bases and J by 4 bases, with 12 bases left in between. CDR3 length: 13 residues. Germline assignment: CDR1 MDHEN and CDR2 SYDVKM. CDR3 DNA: TGTGCCAGCAGTCTGGCCCCCTCTTACGAGCAGTACTTC. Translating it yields CASSLAPSYEQYF.

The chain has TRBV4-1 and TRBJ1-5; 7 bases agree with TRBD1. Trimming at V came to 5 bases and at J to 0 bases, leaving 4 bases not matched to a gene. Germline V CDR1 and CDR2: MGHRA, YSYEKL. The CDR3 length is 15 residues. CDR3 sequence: CASSTTGDSNQPQHF. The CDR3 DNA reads TGCGCCAGCAGCACTACAGGGGATAGCAATCAGCCCCAGCATTTT.

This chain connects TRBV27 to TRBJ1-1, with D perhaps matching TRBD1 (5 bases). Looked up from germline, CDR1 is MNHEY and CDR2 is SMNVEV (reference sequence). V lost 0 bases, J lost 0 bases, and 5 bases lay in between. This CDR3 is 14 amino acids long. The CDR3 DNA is TGTGCCAGCAGTTTATCACAGGTGAACACTGAAGCTTTCTTT. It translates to CASSLSQVNTEAFF.

This CDR3 is CASSYEGEGEKLFF. The CDR3 bases are TGTGCCAGCAGTTATGAAGGGGAGGGGGAAAAACTGTTTTTT. The chain couples TRBV6-5 to TRBJ1-4; a weak D match, TRBD1 (5 bases). Germline loops: CDR1 MNHEY, CDR2 SVGAGI. Trimming pared 3 bases from V and 8 bases from J, leaving 13 bases between. The CDR3 is made up of 14 amino acids.

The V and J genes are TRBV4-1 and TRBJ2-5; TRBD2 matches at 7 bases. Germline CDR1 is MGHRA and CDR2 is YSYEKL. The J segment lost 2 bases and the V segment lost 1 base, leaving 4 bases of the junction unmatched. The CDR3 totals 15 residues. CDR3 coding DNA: TGCGCCAGCAGCCAAGTCCAACTAGCGCAAGAGACCCAGTACTTC. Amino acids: CASSQVQLAQETQYF.

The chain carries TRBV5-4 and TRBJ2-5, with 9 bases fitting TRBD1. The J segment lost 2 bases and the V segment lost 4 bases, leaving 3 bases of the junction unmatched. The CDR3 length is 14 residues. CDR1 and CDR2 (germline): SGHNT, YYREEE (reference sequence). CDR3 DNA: TGTGCCAGCAGCCCTGGGACAGGGCAAGAGACCCAGTACTTC. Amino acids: CASSPGTGQETQYF.

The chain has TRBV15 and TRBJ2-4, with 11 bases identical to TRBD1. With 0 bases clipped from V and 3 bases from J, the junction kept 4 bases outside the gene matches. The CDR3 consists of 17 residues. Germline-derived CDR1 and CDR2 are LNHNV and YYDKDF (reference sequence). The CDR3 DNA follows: TGTGCCACCAGCAGAGACCAGGGACAGGGGGACAAAAACATTCAGTACTTC. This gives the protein CATSRDQGQGDKNIQYF.

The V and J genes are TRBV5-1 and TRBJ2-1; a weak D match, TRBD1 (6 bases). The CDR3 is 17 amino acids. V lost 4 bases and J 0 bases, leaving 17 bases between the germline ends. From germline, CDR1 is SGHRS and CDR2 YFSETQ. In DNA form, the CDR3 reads TGCGCCAGCAGCCCAAGCAACAGGGCCAGCTCCTACAATGAGCAGTTCTTC. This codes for CASSPSNRASSYNEQFF.

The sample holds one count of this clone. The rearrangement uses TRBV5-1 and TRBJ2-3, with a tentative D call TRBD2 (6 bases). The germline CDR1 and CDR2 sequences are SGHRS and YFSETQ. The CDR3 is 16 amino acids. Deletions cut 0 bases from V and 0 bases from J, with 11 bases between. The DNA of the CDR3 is TGCGCCAGCAGCTTGGGTACCGCGGGAAGCACAGATACGCAGTATTTT. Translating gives CASSLGTAGSTDTQYF.

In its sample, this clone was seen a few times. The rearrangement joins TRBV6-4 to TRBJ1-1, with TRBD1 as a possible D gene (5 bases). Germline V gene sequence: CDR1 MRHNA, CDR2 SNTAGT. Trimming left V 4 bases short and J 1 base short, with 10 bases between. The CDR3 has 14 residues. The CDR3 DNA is TGTGCCAGCAGTGGAGGGCAGGGGAACACTGAAGCTTTCTTT. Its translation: CASSGGQGNTEAFF.

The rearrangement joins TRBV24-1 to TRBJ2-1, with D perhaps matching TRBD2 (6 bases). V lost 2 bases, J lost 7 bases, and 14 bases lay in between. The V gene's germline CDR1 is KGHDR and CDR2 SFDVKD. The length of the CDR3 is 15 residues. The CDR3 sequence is CATSDWRGKANEQFF. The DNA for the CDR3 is TGTGCCACCAGTGATTGGAGGGGAAAGGCGAATGAGCAGTTCTTC.

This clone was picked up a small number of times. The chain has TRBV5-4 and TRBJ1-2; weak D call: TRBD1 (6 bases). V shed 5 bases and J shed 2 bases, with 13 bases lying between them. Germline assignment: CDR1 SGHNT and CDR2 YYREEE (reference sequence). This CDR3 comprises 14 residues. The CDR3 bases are TGTGCCAGCAGAGACAGGCTTGGAAACTATGGCTACACCTTC. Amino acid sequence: CASRDRLGNYGYTF.

CDR3 DNA sequence: TGTGCCAGCAGCCCACGGGAGGGTTCGGGATCACCCCTCCACTTT. This encodes CASSPREGSGSPLHF. The J gene is TRBJ1-6, the V gene TRBV7-9; D ambiguous. CDR1 is SEHNR and CDR2 is FQNEAQ in the germline V gene (reference sequence). V was pared by 5 bases and J by 10 bases, with 18 bases between. This CDR3 is built from 15 residues.

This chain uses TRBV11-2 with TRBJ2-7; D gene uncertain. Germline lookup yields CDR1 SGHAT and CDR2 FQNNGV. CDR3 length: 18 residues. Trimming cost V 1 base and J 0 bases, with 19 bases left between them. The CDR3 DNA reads TGTGCCAGCAGCTTAGTTAGGGTCGGAGACCTGAGCTCCTACGAGCAGTACTTC. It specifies CASSLVRVGDLSSYEQYF.

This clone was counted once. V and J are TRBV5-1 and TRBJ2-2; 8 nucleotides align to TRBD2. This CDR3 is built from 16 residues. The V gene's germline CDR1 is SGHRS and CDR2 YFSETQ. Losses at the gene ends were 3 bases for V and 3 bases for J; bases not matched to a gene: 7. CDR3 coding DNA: TGCGCCAGCAGCTCCCAGCGGGGGTTGGACACCGGGGAGCTGTTTTTT. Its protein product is CASSSQRGLDTGELFF.

In DNA form, the CDR3 reads TGTGCCAGCAGCCTTAGGACCCTTAACTATGGCTACACCTTC. The encoded protein is CASSLRTLNYGYTF. V is TRBV13 and J is TRBJ1-2; unclear D gene. This CDR3 spans 14 amino acids. Germline assignment: CDR1 PRHDT and CDR2 FYEKMQ (reference sequence). Trimming stripped 5 bases from V and 1 base from J, with 11 bases between.

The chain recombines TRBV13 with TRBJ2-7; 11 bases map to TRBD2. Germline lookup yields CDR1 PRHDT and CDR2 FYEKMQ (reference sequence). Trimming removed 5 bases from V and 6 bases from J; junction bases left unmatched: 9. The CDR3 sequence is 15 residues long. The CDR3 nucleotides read TGTGCCAGCAGCGACACTAGCGGGAGTTTTAGCGAGCAGTACTTC. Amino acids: CASSDTSGSFSEQYF.

The CDR3 DNA reads as TGTGCCAGCAGATCCGACAGCAACTATGGCTACACCTTC. Residues: CASRSDSNYGYTF. This chain uses TRBV3-1 (or the pseudogene TRBV3-2) with TRBJ1-2; D may be TRBD1 (5 bases). Germline CDR1 is LGHDT and CDR2 is YNNKEL (reference sequence). CDR3 length equals 13 residues. V shed 6 bases and J shed 2 bases, with 10 bases lying between them.